This entry concerns a single TCR beta chain. What it binds is not known. CDR1 is LGHNA, CDR2 YNFKEQ, per germline. With 1 base removed from V and 4 bases from J, the gap between germline ends came to 13 bases. This CDR3 is 15 amino acids long. Here immunoSEQ multiplex PCR was the method, and the copy in TCRdb shows in-frame clones only, minus some. This table has 200,000 to 250,000 clones, around 78% appearing once. The data are from a study of cytomegalovirus exposure and HLA in healthy donors. The wider study: The platform used for the approximately 130 validation repertoires matched that of the approximately 620 first-cohort repertoires, a later analysis reported.

General study results and limits: Cytomegalovirus status, reportedly, was diagnosed with high specificity and sensitivity by the classifier. A list of about 160 TCR beta chains associated with cytomegalovirus was given.

This receptor was taken from a woman younger than 35 in good health and CMV-seronegative. Material: PBMCs. The chain recombines TRBV4-2 with TRBJ1-2; D remains unclear. DNA of the CDR3: TGTGCCAGCAGCCAAGCTGCTACCAGCATCTATGGCTACACCTTC. Translated, it gives CASSQAATSIYGYTF.